Following are 10 T cell receptor beta chains from one sample sequenced in a study of blood T cells in healthy people across ages. Sample-barcoded 5' priming and a J-beta primer mix drove a second PCR of roughly 6 to 12 cycles. TCRdb re-called the 5' RACE reads with MiXCR, one entry per CDR3 protein. This table has about 570,000 distinct CDR3 sequences, about 28% appearing once. In addition, the sample was reused for a study of T cells of mothers and their children.

Sequenced material: blood. The receptors come from a boy aged 2 to 10 in good health.

This rearrangement joins TRBV27 to TRBJ2-3; 10 bases fit TRBD2. CDR3 size: 16 residues. V lost 1 base and J lost 4; bases outside the gene matches: 5. Germline V gives CDR1 MNHEY, CDR2 SMNVEV (reference sequence). The CDR3 reads CASSLYPSGSADTQYF. The CDR3 coding sequence is TGTGCCAGCAGTTTATATCCTAGCGGGAGCGCAGATACGCAGTATTTT.

As for this clonotype: The junction departs from germline at one end; a sequencing error may be responsible. This chain joins TRBV30 and TRBJ1-4; D unresolved. The CDR3 covers 16 residues. The germline V gene encodes CDR1 GTSNPN and CDR2 SVGIG (reference sequence). The CDR3 sequence: CAWSTSRVSVNEKLSF. The DNA for the CDR3 is TGTGCCTGGAGTACCTCTCGCGTATCGGTCAATGAAAAACTGTCTTTT.

This chain connects TRBV20-1 to TRBJ2-7, with 15 bases identical to TRBD2. CDR1 and CDR2 (germline): DFQATT, SNEGSKA (reference sequence). V shed 5 bases and J 3 bases; nucleotides not matched to a gene: 8. This CDR3 has 16 residues. The chain's CDR3 is CSAATGTSGRRYEQYF. In nucleotides, the CDR3 is TGCAGTGCTGCGACCGGGACTAGCGGGAGGCGCTACGAGCAGTACTTC.

This clonotype turned up a few times. The V and J genes are TRBV10-1 and TRBJ2-2, with TRBD2 matching over 12 bases. V dropped 8 bases and J dropped 0; count of bases not matched to a gene: 7. This CDR3 comprises 17 residues. Germline CDR1 is WNHNN and CDR2 is SYGVQD (reference sequence). The CDR3 loop reads CASRKLAGGSNTGELFF. The CDR3 coding sequence is TGCGCCAGCCGAAAACTAGCGGGGGGCTCGAACACCGGGGAGCTGTTTTTT.

V and J are TRBV6-1 and TRBJ1-2; 11 bases line up with TRBD1. The CDR3 extends over 13 amino acids. Germline V gene sequence: CDR1 MNHNS, CDR2 SASEGT. Trimming took 8 bases from V and 7 from J; bases not matched to a gene: 6. The CDR3 DNA follows: TGTGCCAGCCGTGGACAGGGGGCGCGTGGCTACACCTTC. Translation gives CASRGQGARGYTF.

CDR3 nucleotides: TGTGCCAGCAGCTTAAGAGGAGGGGGCGTAGATGGCTACACCTTC. This sequence encodes CASSLRGGGVDGYTF. V and J are TRBV7-3 and TRBJ1-2; 7 bases align to TRBD1. Germline V gives CDR1 SGHTA, CDR2 FQGTGA. V trimming: 1 base; J trimming: 6 bases; junction bases outside the gene matches: 8. The CDR3 is 15 residues long.

This clonotype appeared a few times. This sequence joins TRBV4-3 and TRBJ2-1; 9 positions agree with TRBD1. This CDR3 is built from 16 residues. The V gene end was trimmed by 4 bases and the J gene end by 0 bases; junction bases not matched to a gene: 4. Germline CDR1 LGHNA, CDR2 YSLEER. The CDR3 loop is CASSPGTGSSYNEQFF. The DNA of the CDR3 is TGCGCCAGCAGCCCCGGGACAGGGAGCTCCTACAATGAGCAGTTCTTC.

This clonotype was seen at least ten times. V is TRBV6-2 or TRBV6-3 and J is TRBJ2-5; the match to TRBD2 covers 9 bases. The germline V gene has CDR1 MNHEY and CDR2 SVGEGT. The CDR3 has 16 residues. The V gene end was trimmed by 2 bases and the J gene end by 4 bases; junction bases not matched to a gene: 8. DNA for the CDR3: TGTGCCAGCAGTTACGGGGGTAGCGGGGGCCCAGAGACCCAGTACTTC. This sequence encodes CASSYGGSGGPETQYF.

The CDR3 DNA sequence: TGTGCCAGCAGTTTCCGGGTCTCCAATTCACCCCTCCACTTT. It yields the protein CASSFRVSNSPLHF. The rearrangement links TRBV6-2 or TRBV6-3 to TRBJ1-6; no clear D. The ends were cut back, 4 bases at V and 7 bases at J, with 11 bases in the middle. CDR1 is MNHEY, CDR2 SVGEGT, per germline. The length of the CDR3 is 14 residues.

This clonotype came up a few times. The J gene is TRBJ2-4, the V gene TRBV30; 7 positions agree with TRBD1. The V segment lost 3 bases and the J segment 0 bases; nucleotides outside the gene matches: 5. The CDR3 has 15 residues. CDR1 is GTSNPN, CDR2 SVGIG, per germline (reference sequence). The CDR3 reads CAWRGTVLAKNIQYF. CDR3 sequence (DNA): TGTGCCTGGAGAGGGACAGTACTAGCCAAAAACATTCAGTACTTC.